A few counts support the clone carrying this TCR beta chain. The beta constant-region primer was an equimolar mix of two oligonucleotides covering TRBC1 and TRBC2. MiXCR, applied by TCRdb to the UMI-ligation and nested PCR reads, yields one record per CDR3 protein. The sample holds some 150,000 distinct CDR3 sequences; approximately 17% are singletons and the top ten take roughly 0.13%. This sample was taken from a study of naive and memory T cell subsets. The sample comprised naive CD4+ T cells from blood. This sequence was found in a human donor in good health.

CDR3: CASSLDVGGFNSPLHF. The CDR3, as DNA: TGTGCCAGCAGCTTAGATGTTGGAGGGTTTAATTCACCCCTCCACTTT. The chain joins TRBV11-2 to TRBJ1-6; no definite D call. The CDR3 runs 16 residues. The ends were cut back, 0 bases at V and 6 bases at J, with 12 bases in the middle. Germline CDR1 SGHAT, CDR2 FQNNGV.